This T cell receptor beta chain was sequenced in a study of metastatic and nonmetastatic thyroid tumors. On the study more broadly: From malignant and benign thyroid patients, repertoires in blood and in tumor or nodule tissue were compared. Study findings and constraints: Reported TCR beta diversity, measured in blood and tumor, was significantly higher for malignant thyroid tumors than for benign nodules.

Thyroid surgery was preceded by no treatment in any patient. TCRdb ran MiXCR on the PCR reads. The sample records 40,000 or so clones, roughly 12% being singletons. The sample holds many counts of this clone. The antigen is not known. This CDR3 has 16 residues. Germline V gives CDR1 SGHAT, CDR2 FQDESV (reference sequence). The germline V and J ends were trimmed by 4 bases and 4 bases, with 20 bases remaining between them. The sequence was obtained from a female donor with papillary thyroid cancer or a benign thyroid nodule (not recorded which). Some clones in this sample may be carry-over from other donors' samples. This chain connects TRBV11-1 to TRBJ2-7; D perhaps matches TRBD1 (6 bases). Sequenced sample: blood. Here the CDR3 reads CASSYEAYDRTYEQYF. CDR3 DNA: TGTGCCAGCAGCTACGAGGCCTACGACAGGACATACGAGCAGTACTTC.